The entry below gives a single T cell receptor (beta chain) sequence along with its context. In the source study's methods: Estimated nucleated cell counts came from reference gene primer amplification. This table comes from immunoSEQ multiplex PCR, and its TCRdb copy is limited to in-frame clones, with some not included. The D gene and trimming were derived from the DNA, and the V and J assignments and clone size from that table. The top ten clones hold about 3.7% of a sample with approximately 40,000 clones, about 86% of them seen once. The sample originates from a study of blood T cell repertoires in COVID-19. The V and J ends lost 5 bases and 9 bases respectively, with 23 bases between them. The CDR3 runs to 16 residues. Germline V gene lookup returns CDR1 MNHEY and CDR2 SMNVEV (reference sequence).

The sequencing sample was made of peripheral blood. The genes are TRBV27 and TRBJ1-5; tentatively, D is TRBD1 (6 bases). The clonotype comes from a man aged 35-49 years with COVID-19, enrolled during active disease. CDR3 bases: TGTGCCAGCAGTCCCGGGACAATAGGGGCCCGAGGGCCCCAGCATTTT. This codes for CASSPGTIGARGPQHF.